This T cell receptor (beta chain) was recovered during a study of cytomegalovirus exposure and HLA in healthy donors. Primers: 60 Vbeta forward and 13 Jbeta reverse. Assay: immunoSEQ multiplex PCR; the TCRdb copy retains only in-frame clones and omits some. There are about 140,000 clones in the sample; around 73% occur only once, and over 1% lies in the top ten. Sequencing was carried out using PBMCs. The TCR originated in a woman aged 40 to 49 in good health and CMV-seronegative.

The CDR3 DNA reads as TGCGCCAGCAGCCTCCGGGACAGGGGGCTCTCACCCCTCCACTTT. Translating gives CASSLRDRGLSPLHF. The V and J genes are TRBV5-1 and TRBJ1-6; 12 nucleotides line up with TRBD1. Germline-derived CDR1 and CDR2 are SGHRS and YFSETQ. The length of the CDR3 is 15 residues. V shed 4 bases and J 10 bases; nucleotides not matched to a gene: 6.